The 2 T cell receptor beta chains reported below all come from one sample, sequenced in a study of T cell clonality in common variable immunodeficiency. Their antigens remain unidentified. Study-level points and caveats: In common variable immunodeficiency, TCR beta chains reportedly carried fewer deletions and N-nucleotide insertions.

TCRdb's copy holds only in-frame clones and misses some; the assay was immunoSEQ multiplex PCR. Observed are roughly 34,000 clones, no singletons, with the top ten taking less than 7%. The sequenced sample was peripheral blood mononuclear cells. The receptors come from a human donor with common variable immunodeficiency.

This clone showed up many times. The missing CDR3 end, 3 residues past where the read stops, is filled in from the germline J gene. The chain uses TRBV6-2 or TRBV6-3 and TRBJ1-2, with D unresolved. CDR3 length: 15 residues. Deletions cut 3 bases from V and 2 bases from J, with 13 bases between. The germline CDR1 and CDR2 sequences are MNHEY and SVGEGT. This CDR3 reads CASSYILAVNYGYTF. The CDR3 bases that were read are TGTGCCAGCAGTTATATTTTGGCGGTCAACTATGGC.

This clone was detected ten times or more. Read data end 3 residues before the CDR3 end; the end is taken from the germline J gene. The chain couples TRBV7-2 to TRBJ1-2, with D possibly being TRBD1 (5 bases). CDR1 is SGHTA, CDR2 FQGNSA, per germline. This CDR3 contains 15 residues. V was clipped by 5 bases and J by 1 base, with 14 bases between them. The chain's CDR3 is CASSRAGINNYGYTF. The sequenced part of the CDR3 DNA is TGTGCCAGCAGCCGGGCAGGGATCAATAACTATGGC.